This TCR beta chain was captured by sequencing in a study of blood T cell repertoires in COVID-19. In the authors' methods: Researchers report that nucleated cell counts were estimated from reference gene primer amplification. Produced via immunoSEQ multiplex PCR; TCRdb's table is partial and in-frame only. That table gives V, J and clone size, and the DNA gave D and trimming. The profile shows more than 250,000 clones, around 86% of them singletons. V lost 5 bases and J 7 bases, leaving 14 bases between the germline ends. The CDR3 extends over 13 amino acids. The germline V gene has CDR1 SGHTA and CDR2 FQGNSA.

The specimen sequenced was peripheral blood. This rearrangement joins TRBV7-2 to TRBJ1-2; weak D call: TRBD1 (6 bases). The TCR sequence derives from a middle-aged man with active or convalescent COVID-19. CDR3 sequence (DNA): TGTGCCAGCAGCATTGAAGGGGGTTTTGGCTACACCTTC. Its protein is CASSIEGGFGYTF. Filled out from reference TRBV7-2 and TRBJ1-2, the complete variable domain reads GAGVSQSPSNKVTEKGKDVELRCDPISGHTALYWYRQSLGQGLEFLIYFQGNSAPDKSGLPSDRFSAERTGGSVSTLTIQRTQQEDSAVYLCASSIEGGFGYTFGSGTRLTVV.